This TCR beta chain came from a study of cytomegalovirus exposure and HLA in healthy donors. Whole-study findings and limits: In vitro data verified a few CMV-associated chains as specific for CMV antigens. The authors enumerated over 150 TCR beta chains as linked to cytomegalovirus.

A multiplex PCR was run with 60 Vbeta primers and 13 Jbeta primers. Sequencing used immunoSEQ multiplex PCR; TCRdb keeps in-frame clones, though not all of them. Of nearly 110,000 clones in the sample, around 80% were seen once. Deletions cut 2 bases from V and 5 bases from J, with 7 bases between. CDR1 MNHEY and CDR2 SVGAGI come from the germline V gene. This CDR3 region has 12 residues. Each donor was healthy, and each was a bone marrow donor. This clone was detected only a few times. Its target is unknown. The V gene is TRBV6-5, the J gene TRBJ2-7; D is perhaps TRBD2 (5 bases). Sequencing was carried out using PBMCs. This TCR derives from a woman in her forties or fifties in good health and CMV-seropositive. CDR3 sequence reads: CASSYAGNEQYF. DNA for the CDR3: TGTGCCAGCAGTTACGCCGGGAACGAGCAGTACTTC.